This is a list of T cell receptor beta chains from one sample in a study of blood T cell repertoires in COVID-19. The table came from immunoSEQ multiplex PCR; TCRdb's copy has only in-frame clones and leaves some out. The data contain 250,000 or so clones, around 90% of them seen just once; the ten biggest clones take up about 4%. The specimen sequenced was PBMCs or T cells enriched from blood (not recorded which). The receptors were sampled from a woman aged 25-40 years with acute COVID-19. CDR3s include the opening cysteine and the closing phenylalanine or tryptophan. A D gene is named only where the DNA matches it firmly. Clone size is stated in some rows and not others, as once, few, many or a class when expanded.

CDR3nt	CDR3aa	j_gene	d_gene	v_gene	abundance
TGTGCCAGCAGTTACACCGGGAATGAGCAGTTCTTC	CASSYTGNEQFF	TRBJ2-1	NA	TRBV6-5	NA
TGTGCCAGTGAGTTCGGGCGGGGCACCGGGGAGCTGTTTTTT	CASEFGRGTGELFF	TRBJ2-2	NA	TRBV19	NA
TGCGCCAGCAGCGGGGGAGCGGGAGTACCCTCTGAGCAGTTCTTC	CASSGGAGVPSEQFF	TRBJ2-1	TRBD2	TRBV5-1	NA
TGCGCCAGCAGCTTGGCTGTCGGGGTCGCACTAGAAGCTTTCTTT	CASSLAVGVALEAFF	TRBJ1-1	NA	TRBV5-1	NA
TGTGCCACCAGGGCCCTAGGCAAAAACATTCAGTACTTC	CATRALGKNIQYF	TRBJ2-4	NA	TRBV28	NA
TGTGCCAGCTCACCCGGGGTGGAGCAGTTCTTC	CASSPGVEQFF	TRBJ2-1	NA	TRBV18	NA
TGTGCCAGCAGCTTAGAGGTAGTCGAGCAGTACTTC	CASSLEVVEQYF	TRBJ2-7	NA	TRBV11-2	many
TGCAGCGTCGACAGGGGTTCTACCTACGAGCAGTACTTC	CSVDRGSTYEQYF	TRBJ2-7	TRBD1	TRBV29-1	NA
TGTGCCTGGGGGACAGGGGATCATAGCAATCAGCCCCAGCATTTT	CAWGTGDHSNQPQHF	TRBJ1-5	TRBD1	TRBV30	NA
TGTGCCAGTAGTATCCTCAACAGGGGTGAAGCTTTCTTT	CASSILNRGEAFF	TRBJ1-1	TRBD1	TRBV19	NA
TGTGCCACCAGCAGGGACAGGGGGGCGAACACTGAAGCTTTCTTT	CATSRDRGANTEAFF	TRBJ1-1	TRBD1	TRBV15	NA
TGTGCCAGCAGTTTAGTGGAGTCTGGGGCCAACGTCCTGACTTTC	CASSLVESGANVLTF	TRBJ2-6	NA	TRBV28	NA
TGCGCCAGCAGCTTGACAGGGGGCGATGCAGATACGCAGTATTTT	CASSLTGGDADTQYF	TRBJ2-3	TRBD1	TRBV5-1	NA
TGCGCCAGCAGCTTGGAGGGACAAAGCACAGATACGCAGTATTTT	CASSLEGQSTDTQYF	TRBJ2-3	NA	TRBV5-1	NA
TGTGCCAGCAGTCCTGACAATTGGGGGGGTAACACTGAAGCTTTCTTT	CASSPDNWGGNTEAFF	TRBJ1-1	NA	TRBV6-4	NA
TGTGCCAGCACACTCGGGAGGAGCGGGCCCCCCGACGGTTTCTTT	CASTLGRSGPPDGFF	TRBJ1-1	NA	TRBV28	once
TGCAGCGTTGAACAGGAGGGGGGCTACACCTTC	CSVEQEGGYTF	TRBJ1-2	NA	TRBV29-1	NA
TGCGCCAGCAGCACCGGACAGGGCAGAGGCGAGCAGTACTTC	CASSTGQGRGEQYF	TRBJ2-7	TRBD1	TRBV5-1	NA
TGTGCCAGCAGCTCCAGCGCCCCGTCCGAGCAGTACTTC	CASSSSAPSEQYF	TRBJ2-7	NA	TRBV7-8	NA
TGTGCCAGTTCACAGGGGTACTCCTACGAGCAGTACTTC	CASSQGYSYEQYF	TRBJ2-7	TRBD1	TRBV19	NA
TGTGCCAGCAGCCCGGGGACAGGTTACAATGAGCAGTTCTTC	CASSPGTGYNEQFF	TRBJ2-1	TRBD1	TRBV5-4	NA
TGCGCCAGCAGCCAAACCGGGACTAGCGGGCAGAATGAGCAGTTCTTC	CASSQTGTSGQNEQFF	TRBJ2-1	TRBD2	TRBV5-1	NA
TGTGCCAGCAGAGACAGGGAGTACACTGAAGCTTTCTTT	CASRDREYTEAFF	TRBJ1-1	TRBD1	TRBV6-5	few
TGTGCCACCAGTGATCCGAATATAACAGGGGGCCAAGCGCTAGGGGACACAGATACGCAGTATTTT	CATSDPNITGGQALGDTDTQYF	TRBJ2-3	TRBD1	TRBV24-1	NA
TGTGCCAGCAGTAGACAGGGGGCAACTAATGAAAAACTGTTTTTT	CASSRQGATNEKLFF	TRBJ1-4	TRBD1	TRBV6-5	NA
TGTGCCAGTAGTGCCAGGGGACCGAATGAAAAACTGTTTTTT	CASSARGPNEKLFF	TRBJ1-4	NA	TRBV19	NA
TGTGCCAGCAGTTCGTCAAGCGGGAGATTTGCCGGGGAGCTGTTTTTT	CASSSSSGRFAGELFF	TRBJ2-2	TRBD2	TRBV6-6	NA